The 20 T cell receptor beta chains given below trace back to one sample, sequenced in a study of regulatory T cells in long-lasting Graves disease (dated by TCRdb to the early 2020s). The library was obtained by multiplex PCR. Sequencing relied on an Illumina HiSeq 4000. iRepertoire HTBI primers and Arm-PCR amplification of CDR3 regions were used to construct TCR beta libraries. Starting from the raw public reads, TCRdb applied fastp trimming at Q25, assembled clones with MiXCR and retained in-frame beta chains. For every CDR3 protein sequence, its rows merge into one entry that carries the most common genes and DNA. This sample has around 360,000 distinct CDR3 sequences in its table, and under 20% of those were observed once. Together, the top ten hold over 20% of the sample. The meaning of the sample's time point label: newly diagnosed GD, antithyroid drugs for less than 3 months. For both TCR sequencing and RNA sequencing, RNA was extracted from PBMCs using TRIzol.

The same sample was also used in a study of T cells in Graves' hyperthyroidism and ophthalmopathy.

Sequenced here: peripheral blood mononuclear cells (PBMCs), sampled at new diagnosis, from a patient treated with antithyroid drugs. The receptor source for this set is a woman in her late teens or twenties with Graves disease. Donor details come from another sample of the same person, matched by shared clones.

The sample holds many counts of this clonotype. The chain carries TRBV28 and TRBJ2-2; no firm D call. From germline, CDR1 is MDHEN and CDR2 SYDVKM. This CDR3 comprises 11 residues. V was clipped by 10 bases and J by 2 bases, with 5 bases between them. CDR3 DNA: TGTGCCACGGATAACACCGGGGAGCTGTTTTTT. This codes for CATDNTGELFF.

This clonotype showed up many times. The chain couples TRBV28 to TRBJ2-7; the match to TRBD1 covers 8 bases. The CDR3 has 15 residues. CDR1 and CDR2 (germline): MDHEN, SYDVKM. The ends lost 2 bases at V and 2 bases at J; junction bases unmatched: 5. CDR3 sequence (DNA): TGTGCCAGCAGTTTAGCCGGGACAGGTCCCTACGAGCAGTACTTC. Translated, it gives CASSLAGTGPYEQYF.

A few counts support this clonotype. This chain connects TRBV29-1 to TRBJ2-7; 7 bases agree with TRBD1. This CDR3 spans 13 amino acids. The germline V gene encodes CDR1 SQVTM and CDR2 ANQGSEA. Trimming took 7 bases from V and 0 from J; bases not matched to a gene: 6. The chain's CDR3 is CSAWGQSSYEQYF. Written as DNA, the CDR3 is TGCAGCGCCTGGGGACAGAGCTCCTACGAGCAGTACTTC.

This clonotype has ten or more counts. V is TRBV30 and J is TRBJ1-2; 8 bases align to TRBD1. The V segment lost 3 bases and the J segment 8 bases; nucleotides outside the gene matches: 5. The CDR3 extends over 12 amino acids. Germline loops: CDR1 GTSNPN, CDR2 SVGIG (reference sequence). CDR3 bases: TGTGCCTGGAGCCGGACAGGGAAAGGCTACACCTTC. Translating it yields CAWSRTGKGYTF. Complete variable domain (other parts from reference TRBV30 and TRBJ1-2): SQTIHQWPATLVQPVGSPLSLECTVEGTSNPNLYWYRQAAGRGLQLLFYSVGIGQISSEVPQNLSASRPQDRQFILSSKKLLLSDSGFYLCAWSRTGKGYTFGSGTRLTVV.

In its sample, this clonotype was seen many times. V usage is TRBV3-1 and J usage is TRBJ2-7, with D uncertain. The CDR3 consists of 12 residues. Trimming left V 0 bases short and J 6 bases short, with 6 bases between. CDR1 and CDR2 from the germline V gene are LGHDT and YNNKEL (reference sequence). The CDR3 loop reads CASSQDRGEQYF. In DNA form, the CDR3 reads TGTGCCAGCAGCCAAGATCGCGGCGAGCAGTACTTC.

The CDR3 here is CASSRRGSAGDTQYF. CDR3 sequence (DNA): TGTGCCAGCAGCCGCCGGGGGTCCGCCGGCGATACGCAGTATTTT. This chain connects TRBV27 to TRBJ2-3, with a tentative D call TRBD2 (6 bases). Deletions cut 6 bases from V and 6 bases from J, with 19 bases between. Per the germline V gene, CDR1 is MNHEY and CDR2 is SMNVEV (reference sequence). CDR3 size: 15 residues.

CDR3 DNA sequence: TGTGCCAGCAGTCCCTTTAGTCCAAACACCGGGGAGCTGTTTTTT. This encodes CASSPFSPNTGELFF. The chain employs TRBV6-1 and TRBJ2-2; no reliable D call. The V gene lost 5 bases and the J gene lost 2 bases, with 12 bases spanning the gap. There are 15 residues in the CDR3. Germline lookup yields CDR1 MNHNS and CDR2 SASEGT.

This rearrangement joins TRBV29-1 to TRBJ1-2; maybe TRBD1 (5 bases). Germline V gene sequence: CDR1 SQVTM, CDR2 ANQGSEA. This CDR3 region has 12 residues. The V end lost 4 bases, the J end lost 6 bases, and 12 bases lay between the germline ends. The CDR3 DNA sequence: TGCAGCGTTGTAGGAGGGGTTAATGGCTACACCTTC. Translating gives CSVVGGVNGYTF.

This clonotype was observed at least ten times. The chain combines TRBV12-3 or TRBV12-4 with TRBJ2-7; 7 bases agree with TRBD1. The CDR3 sequence is 14 residues long. J was trimmed by 2 bases and V by 6 bases; bases with no gene match: 7. The CDR3 coding sequence is TGTGCCAGCAGGCCCCAGGGGGACCCCTACGAGCAGTACTTC. It encodes CASRPQGDPYEQYF.

The chain employs TRBV9 and TRBJ1-2; 8 nucleotides agree with TRBD1. V lost 4 bases and J lost 4; bases outside the gene matches: 9. The CDR3 consists of 15 residues. Germline values: CDR1 SGDLS, CDR2 YYNGEE. The CDR3 loop is CASSPTWTGTYGYTF. The CDR3 nucleotides are TGTGCCAGCAGCCCGACTTGGACAGGGACCTATGGCTACACCTTC.

This clonotype has a count of ten or more. The chain carries TRBV24-1 and TRBJ2-2, with no clear D. The length of the CDR3 is 15 residues. Germline lookup yields CDR1 KGHDR and CDR2 SFDVKD. V dropped 4 bases and J dropped 0 bases, with 8 bases sitting between them. For the CDR3, the DNA is TGTGCCACCAGTGAAGCCGGGCCGAACACCGGGGAGCTGTTTTTT. It is translated as CATSEAGPNTGELFF.

J is TRBJ2-7 and V is TRBV30, with 9 bases aligning to TRBD2. Germline CDR1 and CDR2: GTSNPN and SVGIG (reference sequence). The CDR3 consists of 12 residues. For the CDR3, the DNA is TGTGCTCTCCTAGCGGGATCCGTCGAGCAGTACTTC. As protein: CALLAGSVEQYF.

This clonotype was found many times. The V gene is TRBV2, the J gene TRBJ2-1; 12 bases are a match to TRBD2. The germline V gene has CDR1 SNHLY and CDR2 FYNNEI. This CDR3 region has 14 residues. V was clipped by 6 bases and J by 10 bases; unmatched bases: 7. The CDR3 DNA sequence: TGTGCCAGCAGAGGACTAGCGGGAAAGATGGAGCAGTTCTTC. This translates into CASRGLAGKMEQFF.

This clonotype showed up many times. The chain has TRBV20-1 and TRBJ2-7; maybe TRBD1 (6 bases). The CDR3 spans 13 residues. Germline V gene data show CDR1 as DFQATT and CDR2 as SNEGSKA (reference sequence). The germline V and J ends were trimmed by 6 bases and 4 bases, with 16 bases remaining between them. CDR3 coding DNA: TGCAGTGCACCCGAGGGGGAACATTACGAGCAGTACTTC. Amino acids: CSAPEGEHYEQYF.

A few counts support this clonotype. This chain connects TRBV5-1 to TRBJ1-6; D uncertain. The germline CDR1 and CDR2 sequences are SGHRS and YFSETQ. The CDR3 extends over 16 amino acids. Trimming took 0 bases from V and 10 from J, leaving 17 bases between them. This CDR3 is CASSLGEGTISSPLHF. The CDR3 DNA sequence: TGCGCCAGCAGCTTGGGGGAAGGAACAATTAGCTCACCCCTCCACTTT.

The chain has TRBV12-3 or TRBV12-4 and TRBJ1-4; D not certain. The CDR3 covers 16 residues. Trimming took 1 base from V and 4 from J, leaving 13 bases between them. DNA for the CDR3: TGTGCCAGCAGTTTAGAGCCATCCGTCCGTAATGAAAAACTGTTTTTT. It is translated as CASSLEPSVRNEKLFF.

The chain joins TRBV28 to TRBJ1-4, with D unclear. The germline V gene has CDR1 MDHEN and CDR2 SYDVKM. The CDR3 spans 13 residues. Trimming removed 6 bases at V and 4 bases at J, with 9 bases between. The CDR3 DNA follows: TGTGCCAGCAGGCAAGGAAGTAATGAAAAACTGTTTTTT. Translating gives CASRQGSNEKLFF.

The chain recombines TRBV19 with TRBJ1-6, with 9 positions matching TRBD1. The germline CDR1 and CDR2 sequences are LNHDA and SQIVND (reference sequence). The CDR3 extends over 14 amino acids. V shed 6 bases, J shed 6 bases, and the junction held 3 bases outside the gene matches. The CDR3 region is CASRTDRGNSPLHF. CDR3 in DNA: TGTGCCAGTAGAACGGACAGGGGTAATTCACCCCTCCACTTT.

This clonotype was found many times. The chain carries TRBV30 and TRBJ1-1; D might be TRBD1 (6 bases). The CDR3 is made up of 13 amino acids. Germline CDR1 is GTSNPN and CDR2 is SVGIG (reference sequence). V lost 8 bases, J lost 5 bases, and 18 bases lay in between. This CDR3 reads CAQNPGRGTEAFF. The CDR3 DNA reads TGTGCCCAAAACCCGGGCAGGGGTACTGAAGCTTTCTTT.

There are a few counts of this clonotype. This sequence may be a read error, since a much larger clone differs from it by one base. The V gene is TRBV28, the J gene TRBJ2-4; no firm D call. V lost 8 bases and J lost 0, with 11 bases in between. The CDR3 has 14 amino acids. Germline V gives CDR1 MDHEN, CDR2 SYDVKM. The CDR3 coding sequence is TGTGCCAGCGGTTCCCTATTAGCCAAAAACATTCAGTACTTC. The encoded protein is CASGSLLAKNIQYF.